Below, one T cell receptor (beta chain) is given with its context. The data originate from a study of control samples from healthy donors and cancer patients. Using immunoSEQ multiplex PCR, the repertoire was profiled, and TCRdb retains in-frame clones only, with some absent. The table includes about 110,000 clones, around 89% detected once. Trimming stripped 3 bases from V and 0 bases from J, with 6 bases between. The CDR3 totals 14 residues. Germline values: CDR1 LGHDT, CDR2 YNNKEL (reference sequence). This rearrangement joins TRBV3-1 (or the pseudogene TRBV3-2) to TRBJ1-3; D is ambiguous. Material for sequencing was PBMCs. The TCR comes from a woman aged 60-75 years with lung cancer. CDR3 loop: CASSQGGSGNTIYF. The CDR3 nucleotides are TGTGCCAGCAGCCAGGGCGGCTCTGGAAACACCATATATTTT.